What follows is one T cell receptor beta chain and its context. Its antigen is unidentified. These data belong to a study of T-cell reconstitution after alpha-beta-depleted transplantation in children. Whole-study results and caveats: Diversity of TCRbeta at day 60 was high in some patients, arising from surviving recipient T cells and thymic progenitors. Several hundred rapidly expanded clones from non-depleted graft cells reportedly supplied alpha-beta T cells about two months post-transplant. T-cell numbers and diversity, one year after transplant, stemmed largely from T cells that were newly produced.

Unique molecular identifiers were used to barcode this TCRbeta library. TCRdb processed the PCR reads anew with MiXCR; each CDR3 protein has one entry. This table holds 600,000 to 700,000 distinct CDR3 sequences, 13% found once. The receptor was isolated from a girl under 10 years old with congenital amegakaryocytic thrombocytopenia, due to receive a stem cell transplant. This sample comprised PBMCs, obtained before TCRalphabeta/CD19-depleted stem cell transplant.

Here the CDR3 reads CASSLNPGLAELNEQYF. DNA of the CDR3: TGTGCCAGCAGCTTAAACCCGGGACTAGCGGAGCTCAACGAGCAGTACTTC. V gene TRBV7-2 combines with J gene TRBJ2-7, with TRBD2 matching over 11 bases. This CDR3 spans 17 amino acids. V trimming: 2 bases; J trimming: 5 bases; junction bases outside the gene matches: 11. The germline V gene encodes CDR1 SGHTA and CDR2 FQGNSA.